The text below deals with one TCR beta chain. A far larger clone is one nucleotide away, so this likely arose from a read error. This CDR3 is also generated by other DNA sequences in the sample. This specimen belongs to a study of shared clonotypes between healthy human individuals. Trimming left V 3 bases short and J 1 base short, with 10 bases between. Germline V lookup: CDR1 MNHNS, CDR2 SASEGT. This CDR3 region has 15 residues. The method was immunoSEQ multiplex PCR; TCRdb's version includes in-frame clones alone and lacks a portion of them. The sample includes over 700,000 clones, about two thirds of them seen just once.

The rearrangement links TRBV6-1 to TRBJ1-5, with a weak D call TRBD1 (6 bases). Sequencing was performed on memory CD4+ T cells sorted from blood. The subset: CD45RA-negative fraction. The clonotype originates from a woman under 40 in good health. CDR3 bases: TGTGCCAGCAGTGACAACAGGGCGAGCAATCAGCCCCAGCATTTT. Protein sequence: CASSDNRASNQPQHF.